The subject of this entry is one TCR beta chain. A deep-level run was used for the assay. An even split of each subset's genomic DNA across several immunoSEQ plates was performed. Ten immunoSEQ deep assay plates were used to sequence the DNA of unsorted PBMCs. The repertoire was sequenced with immunoSEQ multiplex PCR; TCRdb's copy has only in-frame clones and lacks some. The sample has approximately 510,000 clones, around 79% seen once. The unsorted samples had tens of millions of PBMCs used for genomic DNA. The sample is drawn from a study of shared clonotypes between healthy human individuals. The CDR3 sequence is 15 residues long. Germline CDR1 is SGHVS and CDR2 is FQNEAQ. V lost 1 base and J lost 6, with 15 bases in between.

The sequenced material came from PBMCs. The chain joins TRBV7-8 to TRBJ1-1; possible D gene TRBD1, 6 bases. This TCR was sampled from a woman aged 35 to 49 in good health. Some clones in this sample may be carry-over from other donors' samples. In DNA, the CDR3 is TGTGCCAGCAGCTTAGTCGGAGGGGGGAGGGCTGAAGCTTTCTTT. It is translated as CASSLVGGGRAEAFF.